These T cell receptor beta chains were read from a single sample in a study of blood T cell repertoires in COVID-19. Sequenced by immunoSEQ multiplex PCR; TCRdb stores in-frame clones only, minus some. The sample consists of roughly 250,000 clones, about nine tenths of them appearing once. Sequencing input: PBMCs or T cells enriched from blood (not recorded which). These receptors all come from a woman aged 25 to 45 with acute COVID-19. Each CDR3 is given without its conserved first and last residue. The D gene is left open where the match is weak. A row's size may be missing; if present it is once, few, many or a size class.

d_call clone_size v_call cdr3_aa
. . TRBV6-2/TRBV6-3 ASSDEGYEQY
TRBD1 . TRBV11-2 ASSLGQGGGETQY
TRBD1 . TRBV6-5 ASSYFRQGADEKLF
. . TRBV7-2 ASSSDIYGYT
TRBD1 few TRBV30 AGDSYSNQPQH
TRBD2 few TRBV6-4 ASSDSAGEADTQY
. . TRBV18 ASSTWRVTNEKLF
. few TRBV7-2 ASSPYPGNTIY
TRBD1 . TRBV6-5 ASSLGQGVAEAF
. . TRBV18 ASSPQGSDYGYT
. . TRBV5-6 ASSLVGESNQPQH
. few TRBV6-5 ASSTQTTGELF
. . TRBV5-1 ASSFQTGSNEQF
. . TRBV18 ASAGRGNQPQH
. . TRBV6-5 ASRRRGTNTEAF
TRBD1 . TRBV7-9 ASSIGTAANYGYT
. . TRBV9 ASSVGRVGYGYT
. once TRBV6-5 ASKQGRGYT
TRBD2 . TRBV11-2 ASSLNSGGLETQY
TRBD1 . TRBV12-3/TRBV12-4 ASIATGAGELF
. . TRBV5-6 ASSFGVWLGNTIY
TRBD1 . TRBV19 ASSGDRPFYSNQPQH
. . TRBV6-1 ASSDMSNGRGDNEQF
TRBD1 once TRBV24-1 ATSESTGTGTGELF
. . TRBV18 ASSPGARETQY
. . TRBV3-1/TRBV3-2 ASSQNGRVLGAF
TRBD1 once TRBV3-1/TRBV3-2 ASSLRQGNEQY
TRBD1 . TRBV29-1 SFSGTGSGNTIY
. . TRBV5-1 ASSLEGAWGNEQF
. . TRBV9 ASSVAGGANTGELF
TRBD2 . TRBV10-1 ATSKLAGFGNEQY
. . TRBV3-1/TRBV3-2 ASSQWQGLKETQY
TRBD1 . TRBV6-5 ASSQGAGNEQF
. . TRBV29-1 SVEDLATTRAQY
. . TRBV12-3/TRBV12-4 ASTPGRYQPQH
. . TRBV10-3 AISRGGTNSNQPQH
. . TRBV15 ATSREGAPGQY
. . TRBV12-3/TRBV12-4 ASSLKLYEQY
TRBD2 . TRBV29-1 SAAEGLAGRRETQY
. . TRBV29-1 SVVTGMNGYT
. . TRBV11-2 ASSLTLNYGYT
. . TRBV19 ASSHLIEGHGYT
. . TRBV6-6 ASNNGGPFNSPLH
TRBD1 once TRBV27 ASSGWTGSFSGNTIY
. . TRBV30 AWMGGSSYNSPLH
TRBD2 . TRBV2 ASRNLAGAIGELF
. . TRBV4-3 ASSQGQNTEAF
. . TRBV19 ASSPRVLDQPQH
. . TRBV5-1 ASSPTGSLNEQF
. . TRBV6-5 ASSYSKGLWNSPLH
. . TRBV19 ASRRTDSSYEQY
. once TRBV5-4 ASSSRGSYEQY
. . TRBV27 ASSFALGPSSSYEQY
. . TRBV25-1 ASSDTGRRRNEQF
. . TRBV6-5 ASRMGHSILGYT
. . TRBV6-5 ASSYEEGSDEQF
TRBD2 . TRBV4-1 ASRLREGSIDSYEQY
. . TRBV3-1/TRBV3-2 ASSMTTGNTIY